The 11 T cell receptor beta chains given below trace back to one sample, sequenced in a study of CD8+CD57+ T cells in acquired aplastic anemia. Both TCR beta VDJ combination and CDR3 sequence profiling were carried out. Genomic DNA was the template for this profiling. A single record per CDR3 protein comes from TCRdb applying MiXCR to the reads. The sample contains under 250,000 distinct CDR3 sequences, 65% of which appear only once. The sequenced patients had an expansion of CD8+CD57+ cells seen by flow cytometry. Sequenced: sorted CD4+, CD8+, or CD8+CD57+ T cells (not recorded which) from PBMCs. These receptors were obtained from a human donor with aplastic anemia.

V gene TRBV7-9 combines with J gene TRBJ2-2, with 16 bases identical to TRBD2. Looked up from germline, CDR1 is SEHNR and CDR2 is FQNEAQ (reference sequence). The CDR3 loop spans 16 amino acids. The V segment lost 4 bases and the J segment 7 bases; nucleotides outside the gene matches: 3. CDR3 bases: TGTGCCAGCAGCTCCGGGACTAGCGGGGGGGACGGGGAGCTGTTTTTT. Encoded protein: CASSSGTSGGDGELFF.

In DNA, the CDR3 is TGTGCCAGTCAGGAGACTAGCGGGCAGAGCTCCTACGAGCAGTACTTC. Protein sequence: CASQETSGQSSYEQYF. This chain uses TRBV7-3 with TRBJ2-7; 10 nucleotides agree with TRBD2. The CDR3 is 16 amino acids. V was pared by 9 bases and J by 0 bases, with 11 bases of the junction left unmatched. CDR1 and CDR2 (germline): SGHTA, FQGTGA.

This clonotype was seen once. The chain joins TRBV7-2 to TRBJ1-5; possibly TRBD1 for D (5 bases). Per the germline V gene, CDR1 is SGHTA and CDR2 is FQGNSA. The CDR3 is made up of 16 amino acids. With 7 bases removed from V and 0 bases from J, the gap between germline ends came to 16 bases. The CDR3 bases are TGTGCCAGCACCCGGGGGAGCAAGGGTAGCAATCAGCCCCAGCATTTT. This codes for CASTRGSKGSNQPQHF. The variable domain in full, with the rest retrieved from reference TRBV7-2 and TRBJ1-5, is GAGVSQSPSNKVTEKGKDVELRCDPISGHTALYWYRQSLGQGLEFLIYFQGNSAPDKSGLPSDRFSAERTGGSVSTLTIQRTQQEDSAVYLCASTRGSKGSNQPQHFGDGTRLSIL.

The V call is TRBV5-1, the J call TRBJ1-2; 7 nucleotides agree with TRBD1. The V and J ends lost 0 bases and 8 bases, in that order; junction bases with no gene match: 4. The germline V gene has CDR1 SGHRS and CDR2 YFSETQ. This CDR3 comprises 13 residues. Here the CDR3 reads CASSLVGTDGYTF. The CDR3 DNA is TGCGCCAGCAGCTTGGTCGGGACAGACGGCTACACCTTC. The whole variable domain, filled in from reference TRBV5-1 and TRBJ1-2, reads KAGVTQTPRYLIKTRGQQVTLSCSPISGHRSVSWYQQTPGQGLQFLFEYFSETQRNKGNFPGRFSGRQFSNSRSEMNVSTLELGDSALYLCASSLVGTDGYTFGSGTRLTVV.

The CDR3: CASSLDWPYYEQYF. The CDR3 DNA follows: TGTGCCAGCAGCCTTGACTGGCCCTACTACGAGCAGTACTTC. The chain is built from TRBV14 and TRBJ2-7, with D uncertain. The V end was cut by 4 bases, the J end by 3 bases, with 13 bases between. CDR1 is SGHDN and CDR2 is FVKESK in the germline V gene. CDR3 size: 14 residues.

V gene TRBV5-4 combines with J gene TRBJ2-3; 11 bases are a match to TRBD2. Germline CDR1 and CDR2: SGHNT and YYREEE (reference sequence). This CDR3 has 17 amino acids. After removal of 4 bases from V and 2 bases from J, the junction contained 9 bases not matched to a gene. CDR3: CASSGTGTSGYTDTQYF. The CDR3 coding sequence is TGTGCCAGCAGCGGCACCGGGACTAGCGGATACACAGATACGCAGTATTTT.

There are a few counts of this clonotype. This chain links TRBV5-4 with TRBJ2-5, with D tentatively TRBD1 or TRBD2 (5 bases each). The CDR3 runs to 14 residues. CDR1 SGHNT and CDR2 YYREEE come from the germline V gene (reference sequence). V was pared by 0 bases and J by 5 bases, with 11 bases between. CDR3 region: CASSLEHEGETQYF. CDR3 bases: TGTGCCAGCAGCTTGGAACACGAGGGGGAGACCCAGTACTTC. The full variable domain, rest sourced from reference TRBV5-4 and TRBJ2-5, is ETGVTQSPTHLIKTRGQQVTLRCSSQSGHNTVSWYQQALGQGPQFIFQYYREEENGRGNFPPRFSGLQFPNYSSELNVNALELDDSALYLCASSLEHEGETQYFGPGTRLLVL.

The chain has TRBV29-1 and TRBJ2-7; D may be TRBD1 (5 bases). Germline CDR1 reads SQVTM; CDR2 reads ANQGSEA. The CDR3 loop spans 15 amino acids. Trimming left V 2 bases short and J 0 bases short, with 14 bases between. The CDR3 DNA reads TGCAGCGTTGAACTGCGACAGACAAGCTCCTACGAGCAGTACTTC. It encodes CSVELRQTSSYEQYF.

The J gene is TRBJ2-6, the V gene TRBV20-1; D uncertain. CDR1 DFQATT and CDR2 SNEGSKA come from the germline V gene (reference sequence). The ends were cut back, 6 bases at V and 6 bases at J, with 9 bases in the middle. The CDR3 has 12 amino acids. The CDR3 DNA reads as TGCAGTGCCCCAACCACGGCCAACGTCCTGACTTTC. It is translated as CSAPTTANVLTF.

The chain employs TRBV19 and TRBJ1-2; TRBD1 is a possible D gene (6 bases). Germline V gene sequence: CDR1 LNHDA, CDR2 SQIVND (reference sequence). This CDR3 comprises 13 residues. The ends were cut back, 6 bases at V and 4 bases at J, with 12 bases in the middle. Here the CDR3 DNA reads TGTGCCAGTAGAGAGGGGGGACGCTATGGCTACACCTTC. Translated: CASREGGRYGYTF.

The J gene is TRBJ2-1, the V gene TRBV20-1; 8 positions match TRBD2. This CDR3 has 12 residues. Germline V gene sequence: CDR1 DFQATT, CDR2 SNEGSKA (reference sequence). After removal of 4 bases from V and 8 bases from J, the junction contained 4 bases not matched to a gene. The CDR3 nucleotides read TGCAGTGCTACCAGCGGGGGCCATGAGCAGTTCTTC. As protein: CSATSGGHEQFF.